These 27 T cell receptor beta chains share one sample of origin, sequenced in a study of beta chain features in type 1 diabetes. All of the isolated RNA was reverse transcribed, so expressed TCRB transcripts were sequenced. The method was immunoSEQ multiplex PCR; TCRdb's version includes in-frame clones alone and lacks a portion of them. This table has hundreds of thousands of clones, around 13% appearing once. The sample comprised naive CD4+ T cells from blood. The origin of the receptors is a man between 18 and 35 years old in good health.

This chain connects TRBV29-1 to TRBJ1-2; TRBD1 agrees at 7 bases. The germline V gene encodes CDR1 SQVTM and CDR2 ANQGSEA. The CDR3 has 14 residues. V was pared by 6 bases and J by 5 bases, with 12 bases of the junction left unmatched. This chain's CDR3 is CSVIFDRDNYGYTF. CDR3 coding DNA: TGCAGCGTGATCTTCGACAGGGACAATTATGGCTACACCTTC.

This clone has just a few counts. This chain uses TRBV19 with TRBJ2-3; 9 bases match TRBD2. The junction had 6 bases not matched to a gene; V was cut back by 4 bases and J by 4 bases. Germline values: CDR1 LNHDA, CDR2 SQIVND (reference sequence). This CDR3 spans 15 amino acids. This chain's CDR3 is CASSRTSAGPDTQYF. CDR3 in DNA: TGTGCCAGTAGTAGGACTAGCGCGGGTCCAGATACGCAGTATTTT.

The chain couples TRBV21-1 to TRBJ1-5. TRBV21-1 is reported as a pseudogene. The CDR3 runs to 16 residues. The CDR3 protein is CASSKGRAGKHQPQHF. The CDR3 DNA reads as TGTGCCAGCAGCAAAGGCCGTGCGGGGAAGCATCAGCCCCAGCATTTT.

This clone came up once. This sequence joins TRBV5-1 and TRBJ2-4; D may be TRBD1 (6 bases). The CDR3 is made up of 16 amino acids. V gave up 4 bases and J gave up 1 base, with 15 bases separating them. CDR1 SGHRS and CDR2 YFSETQ come from the germline V gene. CDR3 protein: CASSEGNRVAKNIQYF. The CDR3 DNA reads as TGCGCCAGCAGCGAGGGAAACAGGGTGGCCAAAAACATTCAGTACTTC.

About this clone: One junction end does not reproduce the germline sequence, and a read error may be involved. The J gene is TRBJ2-3, the V gene TRBV6-6; unclear D gene. This CDR3 contains 15 residues. Germline assignment: CDR1 MNHNY and CDR2 SVGAGI (reference sequence). The CDR3 nucleotides are TGTGCCATCAGTTCAGACACGGAACGCACAGATACGCAGTATTTT. This translates into CAISSDTERTDTQYF.

This clone was detected only a few times. The chain is built from TRBV6-4 and TRBJ1-1; unclear D gene. The CDR3 contains 17 residues. V was clipped by 2 bases and J by 4 bases, with 20 bases between them. Germline V gives CDR1 MRHNA, CDR2 SNTAGT. The chain's CDR3 is CASSDLPAHRLGTEAFF. CDR3 nucleotide sequence: TGTGCCAGCAGTGACCTCCCGGCCCACAGATTGGGCACTGAAGCTTTCTTT.

The chain carries TRBV30 and TRBJ2-2; possibly TRBD2 for D (5 bases). CDR1 is GTSNPN, CDR2 SVGIG, per germline (reference sequence). The germline V and J ends were trimmed by 2 bases and 0 bases, with 16 bases remaining between them. CDR3 length: 17 residues. This CDR3 is CAWSYFEGAANTGELFF. As DNA, the CDR3 is TGTGCCTGGAGTTATTTTGAGGGAGCTGCGAACACCGGGGAGCTGTTTTTT.

There are a few counts of this clone. The J gene is TRBJ2-1, the V gene TRBV28; TRBD1 matches 8 bases. Trimming removed 6 bases from V and 6 bases from J; junction bases left unmatched: 7. The CDR3 covers 14 residues. Per germline, CDR1 MDHEN and CDR2 SYDVKM. The CDR3 loop is CASRPTGVRNEQFF. The CDR3 nucleotides are TGTGCCAGCAGACCGACAGGGGTTCGCAATGAGCAGTTCTTC.

The rearrangement links TRBV5-1 to TRBJ2-1, with D possibly being TRBD2 (6 bases). Germline values: CDR1 SGHRS, CDR2 YFSETQ. Between the trimmed V and J ends, which lost 4 bases and 8 bases, there was a span of 19 bases. The CDR3 length is 15 residues. CDR3 sequence: CASSPTWGGRDEQFF. CDR3 sequence (DNA): TGCGCCAGCAGCCCCACGTGGGGAGGTCGCGATGAGCAGTTCTTC.

The J gene is TRBJ2-1, the V gene TRBV19; maybe TRBD2 (6 bases). Germline lookup yields CDR1 LNHDA and CDR2 SQIVND (reference sequence). CDR3 length equals 14 residues. V gave up 5 bases and J gave up 4 bases, with 12 bases separating them. Written as DNA, the CDR3 is TGTGCCAGTAGTCCGCGGGGAGTTTACAATGAGCAGTTCTTC. As protein: CASSPRGVYNEQFF.

This clone was observed a few times. This rearrangement joins TRBV28 to TRBJ2-5; possibly TRBD1 for D (6 bases). The CDR3 covers 15 residues. Trimming stripped 4 bases from V and 4 bases from J, with 16 bases between. Germline-derived CDR1 and CDR2 are MDHEN and SYDVKM. CDR3 DNA sequence: TGTGCCAGCAGTTCCACCCACAGGGAACGAGAGACCCAGTACTTC. Translating it yields CASSSTHRERETQYF.

The chain links TRBV2 to TRBJ2-2; TRBD1 might be the D (5 bases). Germline V gene lookup returns CDR1 SNHLY and CDR2 FYNNEI. The CDR3 has 14 residues. The germline V and J ends were trimmed by 3 bases and 5 bases, with 10 bases remaining between them. CDR3 residues: CASSDQGTTGELFF. CDR3 nucleotides: TGTGCCAGCAGTGACCAGGGAACAACCGGGGAGCTGTTTTTT.

The chain is built from TRBV6-5 and TRBJ2-7, with D tentatively TRBD2 (5 bases). The CDR3 contains 13 residues. Trimming shortened V by 6 bases and J by 1 base, and 10 bases separated the two germline ends. Germline V gene sequence: CDR1 MNHEY, CDR2 SVGAGI. In DNA form, the CDR3 reads TGTGCCAGCAGGCTCGAGGGATCCTACGAGCAGTACTTC. This sequence encodes CASRLEGSYEQYF.

This clone was seen only a few times. The chain uses TRBV6-6 and TRBJ2-1; D not resolved. The germline V gene has CDR1 MNHNY and CDR2 SVGAGI (reference sequence). The CDR3 consists of 12 residues. Trimming shortened V by 5 bases and J by 6 bases, and 8 bases separated the two germline ends. CDR3 in amino acids: CASSKAPNEQFF. In DNA, the CDR3 is TGTGCCAGCAGTAAAGCTCCCAATGAGCAGTTCTTC.

This clone turned up a few times. The rearrangement joins TRBV18 to TRBJ2-7, with TRBD2 matching 13 bases. V shed 5 bases and J 0 bases; nucleotides not matched to a gene: 7. The CDR3 length is 17 residues. Germline values: CDR1 KGHSH, CDR2 LQKENI. DNA for the CDR3: TGTGCCAGCTCAACCGGGACTAGCGGGATCAGCTCCTACGAGCAGTACTTC. Translating it yields CASSTGTSGISSYEQYF.

Ten or more counts support this clone. The gene calls are TRBV18 and TRBJ2-1; unclear D gene. CDR3 length equals 13 residues. Germline CDR1 reads KGHSH; CDR2 reads LQKENI. V lost 4 bases and J 3 bases, leaving 7 bases between the germline ends. The CDR3 here is CASSLQDYNEQFF. CDR3 bases: TGTGCCAGCTCACTCCAGGACTACAATGAGCAGTTCTTC.

V and J are TRBV6-1 and TRBJ2-2; D may be TRBD2 (6 bases). The CDR3 length is 15 residues. V lost 4 bases, J lost 1 base, and 10 bases lay in between. CDR1 and CDR2 (germline): MNHNS, SASEGT. CDR3 nucleotide sequence: TGTGCCAGCAGTGTGCCCGGGAGGAACACCGGGGAGCTGTTTTTT. Its protein is CASSVPGRNTGELFF.

V and J are TRBV5-1 and TRBJ2-1; 7 bases match TRBD1. With V trimmed by 4 bases and J by 2 bases, 9 bases remained unmatched. The CDR3 runs 16 residues. Germline V lookup: CDR1 SGHRS, CDR2 YFSETQ. The CDR3 here is CASSPARDSAYNEQFF. The CDR3 nucleotides read TGCGCCAGCAGCCCCGCCCGGGACAGTGCCTACAATGAGCAGTTCTTC.

This clone was found a few times. The V gene is TRBV5-1, the J gene TRBJ2-5; 10 bases match TRBD2. The V gene's germline CDR1 is SGHRS and CDR2 YFSETQ. The CDR3 contains 14 residues. Germline trimming cut 0 bases from V and 11 bases from J; bases unmatched to any gene: 7. For the CDR3, the DNA is TGCGCCAGCAGCTTGGATCCTAGCGGGGGCCCGCAGTACTTC. Translated: CASSLDPSGGPQYF.

This clone showed up just a few times. This rearrangement joins TRBV5-1 to TRBJ1-2; 7 bases match TRBD1. V lost 4 bases, J lost 4 bases, and 10 bases stayed unmatched. Per germline, CDR1 SGHRS and CDR2 YFSETQ. The CDR3 consists of 15 residues. The CDR3 nucleotides are TGCGCCAGCAGCCCCGGAGAAGGGGGCTCCTATGGCTACACCTTC. As protein: CASSPGEGGSYGYTF.

This clone occurred once. The chain joins TRBV18 to TRBJ1-1; D is perhaps TRBD1 (6 bases). Germline V gene lookup returns CDR1 KGHSH and CDR2 LQKENI. V was clipped by 0 bases and J by 3 bases, with 14 bases between them. The CDR3 has 16 amino acids. CDR3 residues: CASSPPNKGVDTEAFF. CDR3 in DNA: TGTGCCAGCTCACCACCTAACAAGGGGGTGGACACTGAAGCTTTCTTT.

This clone has a handful of counts. This chain joins TRBV5-4 and TRBJ2-7; 11 nucleotides line up with TRBD1. Germline V gene data show CDR1 as SGHNT and CDR2 as YYREEE (reference sequence). J was trimmed by 4 bases and V by 3 bases; bases with no gene match: 3. The CDR3 runs 14 residues. The CDR3 protein is CASSWGQGVYEQYF. The CDR3 DNA sequence: TGTGCCAGCAGCTGGGGACAGGGGGTTTACGAGCAGTACTTC.

The chain is built from TRBV7-8 and TRBJ2-7; D is possibly TRBD2 (6 bases). The CDR3 extends over 15 amino acids. The V end was cut by 1 base, the J end by 7 bases, with 17 bases between. CDR1 and CDR2 (germline): SGHVS, FQNEAQ. This chain's CDR3 is CASSLDVVAEGEQYF. The DNA of the CDR3 is TGTGCCAGCAGCTTAGATGTCGTAGCGGAGGGGGAGCAGTACTTC. Supplemented by reference TRBV7-8 and TRBJ2-7, the full variable domain reads GAGVSQSPRYKVAKRGQDVALRCDPISGHVSLFWYQQALGQGPEFLTYFQNEAQLDKSGLPSDRFFAERPEGSVSTLKIQRTQQEDSAVYLCASSLDVVAEGEQYFGPGTRLTVT.

The V and J genes are TRBV7-2 and TRBJ2-1, with 12 bases aligning to TRBD2. Germline loops: CDR1 SGHTA, CDR2 FQGNSA. V shed 5 bases, J shed 6 bases, and the junction held 5 bases outside the gene matches. The CDR3 extends over 15 amino acids. The CDR3 nucleotides read TGTGCCAGCAGCCCGGGACTAGCGGGTAGCAATGAGCAGTTCTTC. Protein product: CASSPGLAGSNEQFF.

The V call is TRBV5-8, the J call TRBJ2-7, with D possibly being TRBD1 (5 bases). This CDR3 spans 15 amino acids. V was clipped by 4 bases and J by 1 base, with 15 bases between them. Germline values: CDR1 SGHTS, CDR2 YDEGEE. CDR3 DNA sequence: TGTGCCAGCAGCCTGGTCGTGACAGTGTCCTACGAGCAGTACTTC. This sequence encodes CASSLVVTVSYEQYF.

This clone was observed a few times. V and J are TRBV2 and TRBJ2-2; no firm D call. Germline CDR1 SNHLY, CDR2 FYNNEI. The CDR3 contains 15 residues. Trimming left V 1 base short and J 7 bases short, with 13 bases between. CDR3 coding DNA: TGTGCCAGCAGTGAAGGAGTACAGTTTAACGGGGAGCTGTTTTTT. Protein product: CASSEGVQFNGELFF.

CDR3 sequence reads: CASSVGQGNSPLHF. The DNA for the CDR3 is TGTGCCAGCAGCGTGGGACAGGGGAATTCACCCCTCCACTTT. The chain carries TRBV28 and TRBJ1-6, with 10 bases identical to TRBD1. The CDR3 contains 14 residues. Germline CDR1 MDHEN, CDR2 SYDVKM. V lost 6 bases and J lost 7; bases outside the gene matches: 3. The variable domain in full, with the rest retrieved from reference TRBV28 and TRBJ1-6, is DVKVTQSSRYLVKRTGEKVFLECVQDMDHENMFWYRQDPGLGLRLIYFSYDVKMKEKGDIPEGYSVSREKKERFSLILESASTNQTSMYLCASSVGQGNSPLHFGNGTRLTVT.